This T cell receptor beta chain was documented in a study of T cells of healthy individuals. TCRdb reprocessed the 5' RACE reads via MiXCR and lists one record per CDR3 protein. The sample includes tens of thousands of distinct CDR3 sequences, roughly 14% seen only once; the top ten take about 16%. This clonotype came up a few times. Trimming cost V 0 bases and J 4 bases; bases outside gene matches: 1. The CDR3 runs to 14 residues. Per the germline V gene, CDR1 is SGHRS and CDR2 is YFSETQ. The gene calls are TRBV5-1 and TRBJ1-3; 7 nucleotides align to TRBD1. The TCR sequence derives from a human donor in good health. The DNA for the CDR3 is TGCGCCAGCAGCTTGGGACAGGGAGGAAACACCATATATTTT. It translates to CASSLGQGGNTIYF.